This TCR beta chain was captured by sequencing in a study of T cell repertoires in cytomegalovirus infection. In the study overall: Recently identified HLA-C-restricted CMV epitopes were among the peptides used. General observations from the study: Adding up the frequency of public TCR beta families identified people who carried CMV plus the relevant HLA.

The CDR3 totals 20 residues. Trimming shortened V by 1 base and J by 1 base, and 20 bases separated the two germline ends. Germline assignment: CDR1 SGHVS and CDR2 FQNEAQ. With regard to this clonotype: The antigen is unknown.

One entry per CDR3 protein results from TCRdb running MiXCR on the reads. Seen here are tens of thousands of distinct CDR3 sequences, about 52% observed once, and the top ten hold more than 80%. The V gene is TRBV7-8, the J gene TRBJ2-6, with D possibly TRBD1 on 6 matching bases. The TCR was taken from a human donor in good health (CMV status not recorded). Some clones in this sample may be carry-over from other donors' samples. This specimen was CD8+ T cells from cultured PBMCs, taken from culture after CMV antigen stimulation. The CDR3 is CASSLEGRGNMRSGANVLTF. The CDR3 region has the DNA TGTGCCAGCAGCTTAGAAGGCAGGGGCAATATGAGGTCTGGGGCCAACGTCCTGACTTTC.